This TCR beta chain comes out of a study of cytomegalovirus exposure and HLA in healthy donors. The study, taken as a whole, reports: Later on, a genetic analysis was performed. It linked a missense variant in DCLRE1C with V- and J-gene trimming of TCR beta.

A note on this clone: Antigen unknown.

PCR used 60 Vbeta primers and 13 Jbeta primers. The assay was immunoSEQ multiplex PCR, and TCRdb's table has in-frame clones only and misses some. The data contain approximately 130,000 clones, about 79% of them singletons. CDR1 and CDR2 (germline): LNHDA, SQIVND (reference sequence). J lost 1 base, V lost 5 bases, and 8 bases had no gene match. The CDR3 runs 16 residues. The chain employs TRBV19 and TRBJ1-5, with 7 positions matching TRBD1. The source is a female donor in good health and CMV-seropositive. What was sequenced was PBMCs. CDR3 sequence: CASSWGSGGSNQPQHF. The DNA for the CDR3 is TGTGCCAGTAGTTGGGGTTCAGGGGGGAGCAATCAGCCCCAGCATTTT.